This TCR beta chain was recorded in a study of blood T cell repertoires in COVID-19. Study summary: Collection of acute and convalescent COVID-19 samples took place in the United States, Italy and Spain.

Per the original methods: How many nucleated cells were present was estimated from reference gene primer amplification. Assay used: immunoSEQ multiplex PCR; TCRdb lists only in-frame clones, some missing. V and J calls and clone size are as listed in that table; D and trimming were resolved from the DNA. Of 350,000 to 450,000 clones in the sample, 85% were seen once. There are 15 residues in the CDR3. Germline CDR1 and CDR2: LGHDT and YNNKEL (reference sequence). Losses at the gene ends were 5 bases for V and 3 bases for J; bases not matched to a gene: 6. Sequenced input: peripheral blood. The rearrangement links TRBV3-1 (or the pseudogene TRBV3-2) to TRBJ2-7; 11 positions match TRBD2. The receptor was isolated from a woman aged 18 to 35 with acute or convalescent COVID-19. DNA for the CDR3: TGTGCCAGCAGCGTAGCGGGGGGGGGCTACTACGAGCAGTACTTC. This codes for CASSVAGGGYYEQYF.